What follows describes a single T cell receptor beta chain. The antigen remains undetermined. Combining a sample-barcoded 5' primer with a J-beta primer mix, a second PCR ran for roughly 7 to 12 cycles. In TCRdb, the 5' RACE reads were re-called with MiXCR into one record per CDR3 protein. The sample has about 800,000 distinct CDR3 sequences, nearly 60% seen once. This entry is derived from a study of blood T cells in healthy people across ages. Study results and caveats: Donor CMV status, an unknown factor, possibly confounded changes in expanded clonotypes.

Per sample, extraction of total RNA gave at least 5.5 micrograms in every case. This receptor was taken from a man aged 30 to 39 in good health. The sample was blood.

DNA for the CDR3: TGTGCCAGCAGATTGGAGAAAAATGCTTTCTTT. Translation: CASRLEKNAFF. The J gene is TRBJ1-1, the V gene TRBV6-6; D not certain. The V and J ends lost 6 bases and 11 bases respectively, with 13 bases between them. Germline V gene sequence: CDR1 MNHNY, CDR2 SVGAGI (reference sequence). The CDR3 spans 11 residues.